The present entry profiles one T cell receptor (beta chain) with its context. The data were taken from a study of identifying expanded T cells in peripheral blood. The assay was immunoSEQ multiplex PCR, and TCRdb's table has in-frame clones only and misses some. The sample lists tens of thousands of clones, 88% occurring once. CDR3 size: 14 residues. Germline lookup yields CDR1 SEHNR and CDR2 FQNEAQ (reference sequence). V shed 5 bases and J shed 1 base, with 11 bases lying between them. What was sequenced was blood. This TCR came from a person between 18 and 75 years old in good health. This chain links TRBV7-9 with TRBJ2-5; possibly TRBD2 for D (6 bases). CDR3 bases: TGTGCCAGCAGCCGCCTAGCGCCCCAAGAGACCCAGTACTTC. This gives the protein CASSRLAPQETQYF.